Sequencing of this T cell receptor beta chain was carried out in a study of blood T cell repertoires in COVID-19. Study information: Collection of acute and convalescent COVID-19 samples took place in the United States, Italy and Spain. T cells, B-cell-depleted T cells, or PBMCs provided the cDNA or gDNA that served as material.

Germline loops: CDR1 LNHDA, CDR2 SQIVND (reference sequence). The CDR3 length is 16 residues. Deletions cut 5 bases from V and 4 bases from J, with 17 bases between. Seattle's enrolled individuals joined amid active infection and were then monitored longitudinally. The authors' processing: Reference gene primer amplification gave nucleated cell count estimates. Assay: immunoSEQ multiplex PCR; the TCRdb copy retains only in-frame clones and omits some. V, J and clone size were drawn from that table, and D and trimming were deduced from the DNA. The sample has about 300,000 clones, 65% to 85% seen once; the top ten hold roughly 1.6%.

The chain recombines TRBV19 with TRBJ2-2; TRBD2 is a possible D gene (5 bases). The specimen was peripheral blood. This TCR was recovered from a human donor with COVID-19, enrolled during active disease. The donor label of this sample is uncertain. The CDR3 spells CASSPRRAGVTGELFF. The CDR3 DNA follows: TGTGCCAGTAGTCCCCGGCGGGCGGGCGTCACCGGGGAGCTGTTTTTT.